This TCR beta chain is from a study of blood T cell repertoires in COVID-19. Study at large: Samples came from the United States, Italy and Spain, spanning acute and convalescent COVID-19.

In the authors' workflow: Reference gene primer amplification in the assay estimated nucleated cell counts. TCRdb's copy holds only in-frame clones and misses some; the assay was immunoSEQ multiplex PCR. Clonal size and the V and J genes are those of that table, whereas D and trimming came from the DNA. The repertoire has about 36,000 clones, around four fifths of them found once; the top ten carry about an eighth. Germline V gives CDR1 DFQATT, CDR2 SNEGSKA (reference sequence). The CDR3 covers 11 residues. The V and J ends lost 5 bases and 0 bases respectively, with 5 bases between them. This clone was seen only a few times.

The clonotype comes from a human donor in a cohort sampled during active COVID-19. Sequencing was done on a sample of peripheral blood. This chain uses TRBV20-1 with TRBJ2-7; D uncertain. The CDR3 region has the DNA TGCAGTGCTCAGTCCTCCTACGAGCAGTACTTC. Protein sequence: CSAQSSYEQYF.